One and the same sample provided the 27 T cell receptor beta chains below, sequenced in a study of T cell changes during pregnancy in multiple sclerosis. Generated by immunoSEQ multiplex PCR, the TCRdb table keeps only in-frame clones and is missing some. The sample shows roughly 74,000 clones, 70% to 90% of them seen only once. The specimen was peripheral blood, collected before pregnancy. These receptor sequences come from a female donor with multiple sclerosis, enrolled in a pregnancy study.

This clone was observed once. This sequence joins TRBV2 and TRBJ1-1, with TRBD1 matching over 8 bases. The CDR3 sequence is 14 residues long. V shed 7 bases and J 3 bases; nucleotides not matched to a gene: 7. Germline assignment: CDR1 SNHLY and CDR2 FYNNEI. CDR3 nucleotides: TGTGCCAGCATAGTGGGCAGGGGGCACACTGAAGCTTTCTTT. Protein: CASIVGRGHTEAFF. Looking up the rest from reference TRBV2 and TRBJ1-1 gives the full variable domain: EPEVTQTPSHQVTQMGQEVILRCVPISNHLYFYWYRQILGQKVEFLVSFYNNEISEKSEIFDDQFSVERPDGSNFTLKIRSTKLEDSAMYFCASIVGRGHTEAFFGQGTRLTVV.

V and J are TRBV7-2 and TRBJ1-2, with D possibly matching TRBD1 (5 bases). The CDR3 has 13 amino acids. The germline gives CDR1 SGHTA, CDR2 FQGNSA. V was cut by 5 bases and J by 6 bases, with 13 bases left in between. The CDR3 DNA is TGTGCCAGCAGCCAGGGCCCTATCAATGGCTACACCTTC. This translates into CASSQGPINGYTF.

As for this clone: The same CDR3 can be traced to other DNA sequences in this sample. The J gene is TRBJ2-7, the V gene TRBV27; the D gene is possibly TRBD1 (5 bases). Trimming removed 3 bases from V and 2 bases from J, with 11 bases in between. The CDR3 runs to 14 residues. Germline V gene data show CDR1 as MNHEY and CDR2 as SMNVEV (reference sequence). CDR3 nucleotides: TGTGCCAGCAGTTTTAGGGGAATTGCCTACGAGCAGTACTTC. Translated, it gives CASSFRGIAYEQYF.

This rearrangement joins TRBV6-1 to TRBJ2-3, with 8 bases identical to TRBD2. Trimming cost V 1 base and J 3 bases; bases outside gene matches: 3. Germline assignment: CDR1 MNHNS and CDR2 SASEGT. This CDR3 is built from 15 residues. The CDR3 nucleotides read TGTGCCAGCAGTGAAGGGAGCGGGGGTACAGATACGCAGTATTTT. Translating it yields CASSEGSGGTDTQYF.

The rearrangement links TRBV7-2 to TRBJ2-7, with a weak D call TRBD1 (5 bases). The length of the CDR3 is 12 residues. The V gene's germline CDR1 is SGHTA and CDR2 FQGNSA. Trimming stripped 3 bases from V and 2 bases from J, with 5 bases between. The CDR3 is CASSLTAYEQYF. The DNA of the CDR3 is TGTGCCAGCAGCTTGACAGCCTACGAGCAGTACTTC. The variable domain in full, completed from reference TRBV7-2 and TRBJ2-7, reads GAGVSQSPSNKVTEKGKDVELRCDPISGHTALYWYRQSLGQGLEFLIYFQGNSAPDKSGLPSDRFSAERTGGSVSTLTIQRTQQEDSAVYLCASSLTAYEQYFGPGTRLTVT.

V is TRBV7-8 and J is TRBJ2-5, with TRBD1 as a possible D gene (6 bases). The CDR3 is made up of 15 amino acids. CDR1 is SGHVS and CDR2 is FQNEAQ in the germline V gene. Trimming pared 1 base from V and 5 bases from J, leaving 14 bases between. DNA of the CDR3: TGTGCCAGCAGCTTAGGAACCCAGGGGTTGGAGACCCAGTACTTC. Its translation: CASSLGTQGLETQYF.

The chain is built from TRBV19 and TRBJ2-1, with TRBD2 matching 7 bases. V dropped 1 base and J dropped 3; count of bases not matched to a gene: 6. The CDR3 is 16 amino acids. The germline V gene encodes CDR1 LNHDA and CDR2 SQIVND (reference sequence). The CDR3 region is CASSIGVSGGYNEQFF. In DNA, the CDR3 is TGTGCCAGTAGTATAGGAGTGTCGGGAGGCTACAATGAGCAGTTCTTC.

CDR3 residues: CASSEDRGQTGELFF. CDR3 in DNA: TGTGCCAGCAGTGAGGACAGGGGGCAGACCGGGGAGCTGTTTTTT. This chain uses TRBV2 with TRBJ2-2, with 11 nucleotides matching TRBD1. The germline V gene encodes CDR1 SNHLY and CDR2 FYNNEI. The CDR3 is made up of 15 amino acids. Trimming cost V 3 bases and J 5 bases; bases outside gene matches: 2.

This chain joins TRBV7-2 and TRBJ2-2; 10 positions agree with TRBD2. The CDR3 runs to 18 residues. J was trimmed by 4 bases and V by 5 bases; bases with no gene match: 13. The germline gives CDR1 SGHTA, CDR2 FQGNSA. CDR3 protein: CASSPEGLAGAGTGELFF. DNA for the CDR3: TGTGCCAGCAGCCCCGAAGGGCTAGCGGGAGCAGGCACCGGGGAGCTGTTTTTT.

The chain combines TRBV5-1 with TRBJ2-3; TRBD2 might be the D (6 bases). The CDR3 length is 15 residues. The V gene's germline CDR1 is SGHRS and CDR2 YFSETQ. The V and J ends lost 0 bases and 0 bases respectively, with 8 bases between them. CDR3 region: CASSLASESTDTQYF. The CDR3, as DNA: TGCGCCAGCAGCTTGGCTAGCGAGAGCACAGATACGCAGTATTTT.

This chain links TRBV30 with TRBJ1-4; weak D call: TRBD1 (6 bases). CDR3 length equals 14 residues. Per the germline V gene, CDR1 is GTSNPN and CDR2 is SVGIG (reference sequence). Trimming pared 1 base from V and 7 bases from J, leaving 13 bases between. DNA for the CDR3: TGTGCCTGGAGTGAGGTAACAGGGTTTGAAAAACTGTTTTTT. This translates into CAWSEVTGFEKLFF.

This chain links TRBV6-5 with TRBJ2-7; 7 positions match TRBD2. V was clipped by 0 bases and J by 1 base; unmatched bases: 6. Germline V gene data show CDR1 as MNHEY and CDR2 as SVGAGI. This CDR3 spans 16 amino acids. The chain's CDR3 is CASSYSGGAESYEQYF. The CDR3 nucleotides read TGTGCCAGCAGTTACTCGGGAGGGGCCGAATCCTACGAGCAGTACTTC.

This clone appeared a single time. The chain carries TRBV6-1 and TRBJ2-7; no clear D. Trimming pared 0 bases from V and 5 bases from J, leaving 14 bases between. Germline V gene lookup returns CDR1 MNHNS and CDR2 SASEGT. This CDR3 region has 15 residues. The CDR3: CASSEANGFGDEQYF. CDR3 in DNA: TGTGCCAGCAGTGAAGCGAACGGGTTTGGTGACGAGCAGTACTTC.

The chain has TRBV29-1 and TRBJ2-7, with D possibly matching TRBD2 (5 bases). The CDR3 length is 13 residues. Trimming removed 3 bases at V and 0 bases at J, with 9 bases between. Germline V gene lookup returns CDR1 SQVTM and CDR2 ANQGSEA. This CDR3 reads CSVETDYSYEQYF. CDR3 nucleotide sequence: TGCAGCGTTGAGACCGACTACTCCTACGAGCAGTACTTC.

The chain employs TRBV6-1 and TRBJ2-1; 8 nucleotides match TRBD2. The germline V gene encodes CDR1 MNHNS and CDR2 SASEGT. V lost 11 bases and J lost 0; bases outside the gene matches: 9. The CDR3 sequence is 15 residues long. CDR3 loop: CALKVGGGSYNEQFF. The CDR3, as DNA: TGTGCCCTAAAAGTCGGGGGGGGCTCCTACAATGAGCAGTTCTTC.

The genes are TRBV28 and TRBJ2-3; TRBD2 is a possible D gene (6 bases). V was pared by 6 bases and J by 0 bases, with 13 bases between. The V gene's germline CDR1 is MDHEN and CDR2 SYDVKM. This CDR3 has 15 residues. The CDR3 region is CASSSSGFSTDTQYF. The CDR3 DNA reads as TGTGCCAGCAGCTCCAGCGGGTTTAGCACAGATACGCAGTATTTT.

The genes are TRBV11-2 and TRBJ2-7, with D maybe TRBD1 (6 bases). Germline CDR1 and CDR2: SGHAT and FQNNGV. The V end lost 5 bases, the J end lost 2 bases, and 16 bases lay between the germline ends. The CDR3 is 15 residues long. The CDR3 DNA is TGTGCCAGCAGCCGAGACAGGATCTCAACCTACGAGCAGTACTTC. Translating gives CASSRDRISTYEQYF.

The chain recombines TRBV7-9 with TRBJ1-1; the match to TRBD1 covers 8 bases. V trimming: 5 bases; J trimming: 4 bases; junction bases outside the gene matches: 6. CDR1 is SEHNR and CDR2 is FQNEAQ in the germline V gene (reference sequence). The CDR3 extends over 14 amino acids. This CDR3 is CASSVDRGVTEAFF. CDR3 sequence (DNA): TGTGCCAGCAGCGTCGACAGGGGCGTCACTGAAGCTTTCTTT. Supplemented by reference TRBV7-9 and TRBJ1-1, the full variable domain reads DTGVSQNPRHKITKRGQNVTFRCDPISEHNRLYWYRQTLGQGPEFLTYFQNEAQLEKSRLLSDRFSAERPKGSFSTLEIQRTEQGDSAMYLCASSVDRGVTEAFFGQGTRLTVV.

The chain links TRBV27 to TRBJ2-7; 8 nucleotides align to TRBD1. Trimming took 5 bases from V and 3 from J; bases not matched to a gene: 6. Germline V lookup: CDR1 MNHEY, CDR2 SMNVEV (reference sequence). CDR3 length equals 14 residues. CDR3 sequence (DNA): TGTGCCAGCAGTACGGGGACAGGTATCTACGAGCAGTACTTC. This translates into CASSTGTGIYEQYF.

The gene calls are TRBV28 and TRBJ1-2; D is unclear. Germline assignment: CDR1 MDHEN and CDR2 SYDVKM. V lost 3 bases and J lost 0, with 11 bases in between. The CDR3 is 15 residues long. The CDR3: CASSFEGVANYGYTF. The CDR3 DNA is TGTGCCAGCAGTTTCGAGGGCGTAGCTAACTATGGCTACACCTTC.

The chain links TRBV2 to TRBJ1-1, with 8 nucleotides matching TRBD1. V was pared by 8 bases and J by 4 bases, with 9 bases of the junction left unmatched. This CDR3 has 14 amino acids. Germline V CDR1 and CDR2: SNHLY, FYNNEI. The CDR3 sequence is CASRYDRGFTEAFF. In DNA form, the CDR3 reads TGTGCCAGCCGGTACGACAGGGGATTCACTGAAGCTTTCTTT.

This clone has more than one count but fewer than ten. The J gene is TRBJ2-5, the V gene TRBV29-1; D call uncertain. Germline V gene lookup returns CDR1 SQVTM and CDR2 ANQGSEA. Trimming cost V 4 bases and J 5 bases, with 14 bases left between them. The CDR3 consists of 13 residues. CDR3 nucleotide sequence: TGCAGCGTTGTAGCCCGGAGTAAGGAGACCCAGTACTTC. It translates to CSVVARSKETQYF.

This chain joins TRBV20-1 and TRBJ1-2, with 9 bases identical to TRBD1. Looked up from germline, CDR1 is DFQATT and CDR2 is SNEGSKA (reference sequence). CDR3 length: 11 residues. After removal of 8 bases from V and 3 bases from J, the junction contained 1 base not matched to a gene. The CDR3: CSTGGDYGYTF. The CDR3 DNA reads TGCAGTACAGGGGGCGACTATGGCTACACCTTC.

This sequence joins TRBV27 and TRBJ1-2; maybe TRBD1 (5 bases). The CDR3 length is 15 residues. Germline CDR1 MNHEY, CDR2 SMNVEV (reference sequence). V lost 6 bases and J 0 bases, leaving 14 bases between the germline ends. DNA of the CDR3: TGTGCCAGCAGGCTAAGCGACAGCGCTAACTATGGCTACACCTTC. It translates to CASRLSDSANYGYTF.

The rearrangement joins TRBV10-3 to TRBJ1-1, with D perhaps matching TRBD1 (6 bases). The germline V gene encodes CDR1 ENHRY and CDR2 SYGVKD. The CDR3 is made up of 13 amino acids. The V and J ends lost 5 bases and 11 bases respectively, with 18 bases between them. Written as DNA, the CDR3 is TGTGCCATCAGTTTCTCAGGGACACTAGACGCTTTCTTT. It specifies CAISFSGTLDAFF.

The chain recombines TRBV4-1 with TRBJ2-1; 9 bases agree with TRBD2. Germline assignment: CDR1 MGHRA and CDR2 YSYEKL. The junction had 7 bases not matched to a gene; V was cut back by 0 bases and J by 4 bases. The CDR3 is made up of 17 amino acids. CDR3 coding DNA: TGCGCCAGCAGCCAAGATGGGGGCGGGGGGGGTTACAATGAGCAGTTCTTC. The encoded protein is CASSQDGGGGGYNEQFF.

The rearrangement uses TRBV30 and TRBJ1-2; possibly TRBD1 for D (5 bases). Germline V gene lookup returns CDR1 GTSNPN and CDR2 SVGIG (reference sequence). Trimming took 1 base from V and 5 from J, leaving 11 bases between them. CDR3 size: 13 residues. CDR3 sequence (DNA): TGTGCCTGGAGTGCGGGCAGGGAATATGGCTACACCTTC. Amino acids: CAWSAGREYGYTF.